These 23 T cell receptor beta chains originate from one sample sequenced in a study of T-cell memory formation after mild COVID-19. TCRdb used MiXCR to reprocess the 5' RACE reads, holding one entry per CDR3 protein. The top ten clones hold approximately 2.1% of a sample with around 180,000 distinct CDR3 sequences, 16% of them seen once. Sequenced material: PBMCs or a T cell subset sorted from them (not recorded which). These receptors came from an adult woman who had mild COVID-19 (a few samples of this study predate the infection). Cell type and time point are not known.

The CDR3 protein is CAWTHTGTGSQPQHF. The CDR3 coding sequence is TGTGCCTGGACTCATACCGGGACAGGGAGTCAGCCCCAGCATTTT. This chain connects TRBV30 to TRBJ1-5; 9 bases line up with TRBD1. The CDR3 contains 15 residues. From germline, CDR1 is GTSNPN and CDR2 SVGIG (reference sequence). The ends lost 4 bases at V and 6 bases at J; junction bases unmatched: 10.

CDR3 sequence: CASSSARGEAFF. The CDR3 DNA reads TGTGCCAGCAGCAGCGCCAGGGGTGAAGCTTTCTTT. V usage is TRBV6-5 and J usage is TRBJ1-1, with D possibly TRBD1 on 6 matching bases. The CDR3 has 12 amino acids. CDR1 and CDR2 (germline): MNHEY, SVGAGI. The ends were cut back, 6 bases at V and 7 bases at J, with 12 bases in the middle.

This clonotype showed up just a few times. This chain uses TRBV25-1 with TRBJ2-4; 10 bases match TRBD1. The CDR3 totals 14 residues. The germline V gene encodes CDR1 MGHDK and CDR2 SYGVNS. With 5 bases clipped from V and 7 bases from J, the junction kept 5 bases outside the gene matches. The CDR3 DNA sequence: TGTGCCAGCAGTCCCGACAGGGGGCAGAACATTCAGTACTTC. Protein product: CASSPDRGQNIQYF.

The chain recombines TRBV6-5 with TRBJ1-4; 7 positions agree with TRBD1. Losses at the gene ends were 5 bases for V and 6 bases for J; bases not matched to a gene: 9. Germline V gives CDR1 MNHEY, CDR2 SVGAGI. The CDR3 extends over 15 amino acids. The DNA of the CDR3 is TGTGCCAGCAGTGCCCACAGGGGATGGGATGAAAAACTGTTTTTT. Translated, it gives CASSAHRGWDEKLFF.

In regard to this clonotype: Relative to the germline gene, one junction end is altered; a read error may explain this. This chain links TRBV2 with TRBJ1-2; D possibly corresponds to TRBD1 (5 bases). The CDR3 has 12 amino acids. The germline V gene encodes CDR1 SNHLY and CDR2 FYNNEI. The CDR3 DNA is TGTGCCAGCACCCTTTGGGACGTTGGCTATACCTTC. It yields the protein CASTLWDVGYTF.

Only a few counts were recorded for this clonotype. This chain links TRBV5-1 with TRBJ1-1; TRBD1 matches 8 bases. This CDR3 comprises 15 residues. Germline CDR1 SGHRS, CDR2 YFSETQ. V shed 4 bases and J 6 bases; nucleotides not matched to a gene: 11. The CDR3 sequence is CASSTRQGSPAEAFF. For the CDR3, the DNA is TGCGCCAGCAGCACTAGACAGGGGTCCCCCGCTGAAGCTTTCTTT.

This chain joins TRBV5-5 and TRBJ1-4; D ambiguous. Germline assignment: CDR1 SGHKS and CDR2 YYEKEE (reference sequence). Trimming shortened V by 4 bases and J by 0 bases, and 7 bases separated the two germline ends. The CDR3 extends over 14 amino acids. The CDR3 loop reads CASSPQSTNEKLFF. Written as DNA, the CDR3 is TGTGCCAGCAGCCCGCAGTCAACTAATGAAAAACTGTTTTTT.

There are a few counts of this clonotype. The chain recombines TRBV2 with TRBJ1-2, with D possibly matching TRBD1 (5 bases). Trimming took 3 bases from V and 13 from J, leaving 15 bases between them. Germline values: CDR1 SNHLY, CDR2 FYNNEI. This CDR3 is 12 amino acids long. The CDR3 region has the DNA TGTGCCAGCAGTGAGGGTGGGGCTAGGGGCACCTTC. It yields the protein CASSEGGARGTF.

The chain is built from TRBV18 and TRBJ2-7; weak D call: TRBD1 (6 bases). Per the germline V gene, CDR1 is KGHSH and CDR2 is LQKENI. CDR3 length: 15 residues. Trimming stripped 0 bases from V and 7 bases from J, with 16 bases between. For the CDR3, the DNA is TGTGCCAGCTCACCACCGGGGGCAGTCCTCGGGGAGCAGTACTTC. Protein product: CASSPPGAVLGEQYF.

V usage is TRBV6-2 or TRBV6-3 and J usage is TRBJ1-1; 7 nucleotides line up with TRBD1. Germline V CDR1 and CDR2: MNHEY, SVGEGT. Losses at the gene ends were 5 bases for V and 1 base for J; bases not matched to a gene: 13. This CDR3 is 17 amino acids long. The CDR3 protein is CASSTIRRQGGNTEAFF. CDR3 DNA: TGTGCCAGCAGTACCATACGAAGACAGGGAGGGAACACTGAAGCTTTCTTT.

This clonotype was detected a few times. The chain carries TRBV3-1 and TRBJ1-1; the match to TRBD1 covers 7 bases. CDR3 size: 13 residues. Unmatched junction bases numbered 2, after V lost 4 bases and J lost 3 bases. CDR1 is LGHDT and CDR2 is YNNKEL in the germline V gene (reference sequence). The CDR3 reads CASSRTGDTEAFF. In nucleotides, the CDR3 is TGTGCCAGCAGCCGCACAGGGGACACTGAAGCTTTCTTT.

This clonotype was recorded a few times. The J gene is TRBJ2-1, the V gene TRBV24-1, with 8 bases matching TRBD1. This CDR3 has 18 residues. Germline loops: CDR1 KGHDR, CDR2 SFDVKD. V was clipped by 1 base and J by 1 base; unmatched bases: 8. The CDR3: CATSDFRLRDRSYNEQFF. The DNA for the CDR3 is TGTGCCACCAGTGATTTCCGGCTCCGGGACAGGTCCTACAATGAGCAGTTCTTC.

This clonotype was found many times. This chain links TRBV5-1 with TRBJ2-5; D not certain. The ends were cut back, 0 bases at V and 2 bases at J, with 5 bases in the middle. Looked up from germline, CDR1 is SGHRS and CDR2 is YFSETQ. This CDR3 contains 13 residues. This CDR3 reads CASSLGRQETQYF. As DNA, the CDR3 is TGCGCCAGCAGCTTGGGGCGTCAAGAGACCCAGTACTTC.

This clonotype was observed a few times. The chain joins TRBV24-1 to TRBJ2-1; 8 bases line up with TRBD2. V lost 0 bases to trimming and J lost 9 bases; unmatched junction nucleotides: 3. CDR1 and CDR2 from the germline V gene are KGHDR and SFDVKD. This CDR3 has 14 residues. The CDR3 loop reads CATSDLSGGREQFF. CDR3 DNA sequence: TGTGCCACCAGTGATTTGTCGGGGGGGCGTGAGCAGTTCTTC.

This clonotype has a handful of counts. V is TRBV12-3 or TRBV12-4 and J is TRBJ2-7, with 9 bases fitting TRBD1. After removal of 5 bases from V and 2 bases from J, the junction contained 7 bases not matched to a gene. CDR3 length equals 15 residues. The CDR3 loop reads CASSRKGQGPYEQYF. For the CDR3, the DNA is TGTGCCAGCAGTCGTAAGGGACAGGGACCCTACGAGCAGTACTTC.

This clonotype was detected only a few times. The CDR3, as DNA: TGTGCCAGCAGCTTAGACCACGAGCAGTACTTC. Its translation is CASSLDHEQYF. The chain is built from TRBV7-2 and TRBJ2-7, with D unclear. The CDR3 totals 11 residues. Germline CDR1 reads SGHTA; CDR2 reads FQGNSA. The V and J ends lost 1 base and 5 bases respectively, with 3 bases between them.

The chain combines TRBV2 with TRBJ2-5; D might be TRBD2 (5 bases). V shed 3 bases and J shed 2 bases, with 10 bases lying between them. Germline-derived CDR1 and CDR2 are SNHLY and FYNNEI. This CDR3 region has 14 residues. The CDR3 protein is CASSDWTSQETQYF. The CDR3 coding sequence is TGTGCCAGCAGTGACTGGACTTCTCAAGAGACCCAGTACTTC.

The genes are TRBV27 and TRBJ1-1; D is unclear. V was clipped by 2 bases and J by 8 bases, with 12 bases between them. CDR3 length equals 13 residues. CDR1 is MNHEY, CDR2 SMNVEV, per germline (reference sequence). This CDR3 is CASSLMGRGEAFF. The CDR3 DNA sequence: TGTGCCAGCAGTTTAATGGGTCGAGGAGAAGCTTTCTTT.

This clonotype was picked up a small number of times. The chain links TRBV7-9 to TRBJ1-1; 10 positions agree with TRBD1. Germline V gives CDR1 SEHNR, CDR2 FQNEAQ (reference sequence). Trimming at V came to 0 bases and at J to 7 bases, leaving 8 bases not matched to a gene. This CDR3 has 16 residues. The CDR3 here is CASSLALQRDRGEAFF. CDR3 nucleotide sequence: TGTGCCAGCAGCTTAGCCTTACAACGGGACAGGGGTGAAGCTTTCTTT.

The chain combines TRBV2 with TRBJ2-7, with 9 bases identical to TRBD1. From germline, CDR1 is SNHLY and CDR2 FYNNEI. This CDR3 comprises 14 residues. Trimming at V came to 4 bases and at J to 7 bases, leaving 8 bases not matched to a gene. The CDR3 DNA is TGTGCCAGCAGTGGGACCACAGGGGGCGATGAGCAGTACTTC. Translation: CASSGTTGGDEQYF.

This clonotype was counted a few times. The chain combines TRBV12-3 or TRBV12-4 with TRBJ2-1; 7 nucleotides match TRBD1. J was trimmed by 0 bases and V by 0 bases; bases with no gene match: 11. The CDR3 is 19 amino acids. The CDR3 nucleotides read TGTGCCAGCAGTTTAGCGCAACAGGGGAAGCTCCCCTCCTACAATGAGCAGTTCTTC. The encoded protein is CASSLAQQGKLPSYNEQFF.

This clonotype turned up a few times. The chain carries TRBV15 and TRBJ2-7; weak D call: TRBD2 (5 bases). V was trimmed by 3 bases and J by 4 bases, leaving 19 bases between them. The CDR3 spans 16 residues. Germline V gene lookup returns CDR1 LNHNV and CDR2 YYDKDF (reference sequence). The CDR3 coding sequence is TGTGCCACCAGCAGGGTCGGCAGAGGGAAAAGTTACGAGCAGTACTTC. Protein sequence: CATSRVGRGKSYEQYF.

In its sample, this clonotype was seen once. The chain couples TRBV7-3 to TRBJ2-4, with TRBD2 matching over 8 bases. V trimming: 5 bases; J trimming: 6 bases; junction bases outside the gene matches: 9. The CDR3 consists of 15 residues. Germline CDR1 and CDR2: SGHTA and FQGTGA. The CDR3 sequence is CASSPGGGIGNIQYF. Written as DNA, the CDR3 is TGTGCCAGCAGCCCCGGGGGGGGGATAGGAAACATTCAGTACTTC.